The rows below give T cell receptor beta chains drawn from one sample of a study of blood T cell repertoires in COVID-19. Measured with immunoSEQ multiplex PCR; TCRdb has only the in-frame clones, and not every one. The sample yields approximately 330,000 clones, 65% to 90% seen once. The sample was PBMCs or T cells enriched from blood (not recorded which). The receptors shown here come from a middle-aged woman with acute COVID-19. Each CDR3 is given with its conserved first and last residue. D genes are given only for firm matches. Clone size appears in some rows only: once, few, many, or a class for an expanded clone.

d_call,clone_size,v_call,j_call,cdr3_aa,cdr3_nt
TRBD1,NA,TRBV18,TRBJ2-5,CASSPIQLGQQETQYF,TGTGCCAGCTCACCAATTCAACTGGGACAGCAAGAGACCCAGTACTTC
TRBD1,NA,TRBV6-4,TRBJ1-6,CASSEAGGIARLHF,TGTGCCAGCAGTGAAGCAGGGGGCATTGCGAGGCTCCACTTT
NA,NA,TRBV6-2/TRBV6-3,TRBJ2-1,CASSPGGWPQNNEQFF,TGTGCCAGCAGCCCCGGAGGGTGGCCGCAAAACAATGAGCAGTTCTTC
TRBD2,NA,TRBV7-2,TRBJ2-5,CASSLVLAGGRRETQYF,TGTGCCAGCAGCTTAGTTTTGGCGGGGGGCAGGAGGGAGACCCAGTACTTC
TRBD2,few,TRBV27,TRBJ2-2,CASSLSIGLAGTTGELFF,TGTGCCAGCAGTTTATCGATAGGGCTAGCGGGAACCACCGGGGAGCTGTTTTTT
NA,NA,TRBV5-4,TRBJ2-1,CASSSLGGRTFSYNEQFF,TGTGCCAGCAGCTCCCTGGGGGGACGTACCTTCTCCTACAATGAGCAGTTCTTC
NA,NA,TRBV6-4,TRBJ1-1,CASNLRLNTEAFF,TGTGCCAGCAATCTACGGTTGAACACTGAAGCTTTCTTT
NA,few,TRBV29-1,TRBJ2-3,CSLRTPSTDTQYF,TGCAGCCTAAGGACACCGAGCACAGATACGCAGTATTTT
NA,NA,TRBV6-5,TRBJ1-2,CASTSRDTNYGYTF,TGTGCCAGCACCTCTAGGGACACTAACTATGGCTACACCTTC
TRBD2,NA,TRBV14,TRBJ2-5,CASSQAGTTIDQETQYF,TGTGCCAGCAGCCAAGCAGGGACTACGATAGACCAAGAGACCCAGTACTTC
TRBD2,NA,TRBV3-1/TRBV3-2,TRBJ2-7,CASSQALLARDEQYF,TGTGCCAGCAGCCAGGCTTTACTAGCGAGGGACGAGCAGTACTTC
TRBD2,NA,TRBV5-1,TRBJ2-1,CASSLLLAGVREDNEQFF,TGCGCCAGCAGCTTGTTACTAGCGGGAGTAAGGGAAGACAATGAGCAGTTCTTC
TRBD1,once,TRBV5-1,TRBJ1-2,CASSRLDRGSLDGYTF,TGCGCCAGCAGCCGACTGGACAGGGGGAGTCTCGATGGCTACACCTTC
TRBD2,NA,TRBV3-1/TRBV3-2,TRBJ2-5,CASSQDRLAGGETQYF,TGTGCCAGCAGCCAAGATAGACTAGCGGGGGGGGAGACCCAGTACTTC
TRBD1,once,TRBV19,TRBJ1-6,CASNSGGQGYSPLHF,TGTGCCAGTAACTCGGGGGGACAGGGTTATTCACCCCTCCACTTT
NA,NA,TRBV28,TRBJ2-5,CASSSTHQGETQYF,TGTGCCAGCAGTTCAACACATCAGGGGGAGACCCAGTACTTC
TRBD2,NA,TRBV9,TRBJ2-3,CASSVVSGATDTQYF,TGTGCCAGCAGCGTAGTCAGCGGGGCGACAGATACGCAGTATTTT
TRBD1,NA,TRBV6-1,TRBJ1-6,CASSDRDRDNSPLHF,TGTGCCAGCAGTGACCGGGACAGGGATAATTCACCCCTCCACTTT
TRBD1,NA,TRBV6-5,TRBJ1-2,CASSSTGLDGYTF,TGTGCCAGCAGTTCGACAGGGCTAGATGGCTACACCTTC
NA,NA,TRBV29-1,TRBJ1-1,CSGKPRGTEAFF,TGCAGCGGAAAACCTCGGGGGACTGAAGCTTTCTTT
NA,NA,TRBV5-4,TRBJ1-2,CASSLPGWGYTF,TGTGCCAGCAGCCTCCCGGGTTGGGGCTACACCTTC
TRBD1,NA,TRBV3-1/TRBV3-2,TRBJ1-2,CASSQTGPLNYGYTF,TGTGCCAGCAGCCAGACAGGGCCCCTTAACTATGGCTACACCTTC
NA,NA,TRBV12-3/TRBV12-4,TRBJ1-5,CASSWTANQPQHF,TGTGCCAGCAGTTGGACAGCCAATCAGCCCCAGCATTTT
TRBD1,NA,TRBV7-2,TRBJ2-6,CAARQGAGANVLTF,TGTGCAGCCCGACAGGGGGCCGGGGCCAACGTCCTGACTTTC
NA,few,TRBV4-3,TRBJ1-2,CASSQDSFQVNYGYTF,TGCGCCAGCAGCCAAGACTCGTTTCAGGTTAACTATGGCTACACCTTC
NA,NA,TRBV5-1,TRBJ2-3,CASSVRSTDTQYF,TGCGCCAGCAGCGTACGGAGCACAGATACGCAGTATTTT
NA,NA,TRBV18,TRBJ1-2,CASSDMGQDYGYTF,TGTGCCAGCTCAGACATGGGCCAGGACTATGGCTACACCTTC
TRBD1,NA,TRBV5-6,TRBJ1-6,CASSLALTGLDNSPLHF,TGTGCCAGCAGCTTGGCTCTGACAGGGCTGGATAATTCACCCCTCCACTTT
NA,NA,TRBV20-1,TRBJ2-2,CSASIAGAGTGELFF,TGCAGTGCTAGTATCGCAGGGGCGGGCACCGGGGAGCTGTTTTTT
NA,NA,TRBV7-2,TRBJ2-2,CASRIRGTGELFF,TGTGCCAGCCGAATCCGGGGAACCGGGGAGCTGTTTTTT
TRBD1,NA,TRBV5-6,TRBJ1-2,CASSPPAAGGAYGYTF,TGTGCCAGCAGCCCCCCTGCGGCAGGGGGCGCCTATGGCTACACCTTC
TRBD2,NA,TRBV14,TRBJ2-1,CASSRPGLESLGQFF,TGTGCCAGCAGCCGACCGGGACTAGAATCTCTTGGGCAGTTCTTC
NA,few,TRBV3-1/TRBV3-2,TRBJ2-7,CASSPRTSSEQYF,TGTGCCAGCAGCCCGAGAACTAGCTCCGAGCAGTACTTC
NA,NA,TRBV18,TRBJ1-2,CASSPAANYGYTF,TGTGCCAGCTCACCAGCGGCTAACTATGGCTACACCTTC
NA,NA,TRBV6-2/TRBV6-3,TRBJ2-7,CASSGSAGSPYEQYF,TGTGCCAGCAGTGGTAGCGCCGGGTCACCCTACGAGCAGTACTTC
NA,NA,TRBV27,TRBJ1-4,CASSFISKAGFNEKLFF,TGTGCCAGCAGTTTTATTAGTAAGGCGGGCTTTAATGAAAAACTGTTTTTT
TRBD1,once,TRBV6-5,TRBJ2-7,CASDRAGEQYF,TGTGCCAGCGACAGGGCGGGCGAGCAGTACTTC
TRBD2,NA,TRBV27,TRBJ2-1,CASSLPSGDSSYNEQFF,TGTGCCAGCAGTTTACCTAGCGGGGACAGTTCCTACAATGAGCAGTTCTTC
NA,NA,TRBV6-2/TRBV6-3,TRBJ1-5,CASSYSLSPQHF,TGTGCCAGCAGTTACTCTTTATCGCCCCAGCATTTT
TRBD2,NA,TRBV20-1,TRBJ2-3,CSASRSGGTDTQYF,TGCAGTGCTAGTCGTAGCGGGGGCACAGATACGCAGTATTTT
TRBD1,NA,TRBV2,TRBJ1-3,CASRPDRGRNTIYF,TGTGCCAGCAGACCGGACAGGGGCCGAAACACCATATATTTT
NA,once,TRBV18,TRBJ2-1,CASSPPQGSYNEQFF,TGTGCCAGCTCACCACCCCAGGGGTCATACAATGAGCAGTTCTTC
TRBD1,once,TRBV7-2,TRBJ1-1,CASSSRQGAYVAFF,TGTGCCAGCAGCTCCCGACAGGGGGCATATGTAGCTTTCTTT